One sample yielded the 18 T cell receptor beta chains listed below, sequenced in a study of blood T cell repertoires in COVID-19. Method: immunoSEQ multiplex PCR; TCRdb's copy keeps in-frame clones and lacks some. The sample has 250,000 to 400,000 clones, around 89% seen once. The sequencing sample was made of peripheral blood. The receptors here all came from a woman in her twenties or thirties with COVID-19, enrolled during active disease.

The chain is built from TRBV4-1 and TRBJ2-6; 7 positions agree with TRBD1. The germline V gene has CDR1 MGHRA and CDR2 YSYEKL. Trimming removed 3 bases from V and 2 bases from J; junction bases left unmatched: 10. The CDR3 length is 18 residues. CDR3 sequence reads: CASSQNRGRATGANVLTF. Written as DNA, the CDR3 is TGCGCCAGCAGCCAGAACAGGGGCCGGGCCACTGGGGCCAACGTCCTGACTTTC.

The V gene is TRBV11-2, the J gene TRBJ1-1; D is unclear. Trimming removed 1 base at V and 6 bases at J, with 9 bases between. Germline assignment: CDR1 SGHAT and CDR2 FQNNGV. The CDR3 spans 13 residues. The chain's CDR3 is CASSLAYGAEAFF. The CDR3 DNA sequence: TGTGCCAGCAGCTTAGCCTATGGAGCTGAAGCTTTCTTT.

The J gene is TRBJ1-6, the V gene TRBV15, with 7 bases aligning to TRBD1. The length of the CDR3 is 14 residues. J gave up 8 bases and V 1 base, and 2 bases lay outside the gene matches. Germline loops: CDR1 LNHNV, CDR2 YYDKDF (reference sequence). The CDR3 DNA is TGTGCCACCAGCAGAGCCGGGACAGATTCACCCCTCCACTTT. Its protein product is CATSRAGTDSPLHF.

The chain uses TRBV19 and TRBJ2-5, with a possible D match to TRBD1 (6 bases). V was cut by 4 bases and J by 2 bases, with 20 bases left in between. This CDR3 has 17 amino acids. CDR1 and CDR2 from the germline V gene are LNHDA and SQIVND (reference sequence). CDR3 DNA: TGTGCCAGTAGTAGATCTACAGGGATAGGCGAACAAGAGACCCAGTACTTC. It yields the protein CASSRSTGIGEQETQYF.

J is TRBJ2-1 and V is TRBV6-5; 7 bases fit TRBD1. Trimming removed 2 bases from V and 12 bases from J; junction bases left unmatched: 7. Germline V gene lookup returns CDR1 MNHEY and CDR2 SVGAGI. CDR3 length: 13 residues. The CDR3 bases are TGTGCCAGCAGTTACCGGGACAGACGTATGCAGTTCTTC. It encodes CASSYRDRRMQFF.

The sample holds a few counts of this clone. This chain connects TRBV29-1 to TRBJ1-1; maybe TRBD1 (6 bases). CDR3 length: 13 residues. V gave up 6 bases and J gave up 3 bases, with 14 bases separating them. Germline V gene lookup returns CDR1 SQVTM and CDR2 ANQGSEA. CDR3 sequence reads: CSVTQGRDTEAFF. CDR3 sequence (DNA): TGCAGCGTGACACAGGGAAGGGACACTGAAGCTTTCTTT.

This chain connects TRBV6-1 to TRBJ1-2, with a weak D call TRBD1 (5 bases). Trimming took 3 bases from V and 4 from J, leaving 12 bases between them. CDR1 MNHNS and CDR2 SASEGT come from the germline V gene. The CDR3 sequence is 14 residues long. CDR3 region: CASSDQGWVYGYTF. The CDR3 DNA reads as TGTGCCAGCAGTGATCAGGGATGGGTCTATGGCTACACCTTC.

The rearrangement links TRBV28 to TRBJ1-4; possibly TRBD1 for D (5 bases). This CDR3 has 17 amino acids. V gave up 6 bases and J gave up 0 bases, with 17 bases separating them. Germline CDR1 reads MDHEN; CDR2 reads SYDVKM. The CDR3: CASSGSLGGTTNEKLFF. The CDR3 coding sequence is TGTGCCAGCAGCGGGAGTCTTGGGGGTACAACTAATGAAAAACTGTTTTTT.

Regarding this clone: One end of the junction varies from germline; a read error may be responsible. The chain combines TRBV6-5 with TRBJ2-3; TRBD2 might be the D (5 bases). From germline, CDR1 is MNHEY and CDR2 SVGAGI. There are 13 residues in the CDR3. This chain's CDR3 is CASSDSPGNTQYF. The DNA of the CDR3 is TGTGCCAGCAGTGACTCACCCGGGAATACGCAGTATTTT.

The chain uses TRBV4-1 and TRBJ1-4; possibly TRBD1 for D (5 bases). The germline gives CDR1 MGHRA, CDR2 YSYEKL. The CDR3 has 15 residues. Trimming stripped 2 bases from V and 8 bases from J, with 15 bases between. The CDR3 sequence is CASSQHGTGDEKLFF. Here the CDR3 DNA reads TGCGCCAGCAGCCAACACGGGACGGGGGACGAAAAACTGTTTTTT.

This chain links TRBV15 with TRBJ1-6; possibly TRBD1 for D (5 bases). Germline-derived CDR1 and CDR2 are LNHNV and YYDKDF (reference sequence). V lost 1 base and J 7 bases, leaving 26 bases between the germline ends. This CDR3 comprises 20 residues. Here the CDR3 DNA reads TGTGCCACCAGCAGAGGAGGGATATGGGGGGGGACGAGGGTGAATTCACCCCTCCACTTT. This codes for CATSRGGIWGGTRVNSPLHF.

This clone showed up just once. This sequence joins TRBV3-1 (or the pseudogene TRBV3-2) and TRBJ1-5; no clear D. CDR1 LGHDT and CDR2 YNNKEL come from the germline V gene (reference sequence). The V end lost 1 base, the J end lost 4 bases, and 11 bases lay between the germline ends. This CDR3 is 15 amino acids long. CDR3 coding DNA: TGTGCCAGCAGCCAAGGACCGAGGCCAAATCAGCCCCAGCATTTT. The encoded protein is CASSQGPRPNQPQHF.

The chain links TRBV4-2 to TRBJ2-3; 8 bases line up with TRBD2. The CDR3 loop spans 17 amino acids. Unmatched junction bases numbered 9, after V lost 1 base and J lost 3 bases. Germline CDR1 and CDR2: LGHNA and YNFKEQ. The chain's CDR3 is CASSQVRSGGDTDTQYF. The CDR3 nucleotides read TGTGCCAGCAGCCAAGTTAGGAGCGGGGGCGATACAGATACGCAGTATTTT.

CDR3 bases: TGTGCCAGCAGTGGAACGCCGCTACCCGCGAACACCGGGGAGCTGTTTTTT. This encodes CASSGTPLPANTGELFF. This sequence joins TRBV2 and TRBJ2-2, with unresolved D. Trimming shortened V by 4 bases and J by 0 bases, and 15 bases separated the two germline ends. Germline assignment: CDR1 SNHLY and CDR2 FYNNEI. The CDR3 consists of 17 residues.

This chain links TRBV11-3 with TRBJ2-3, with D perhaps matching TRBD2 (6 bases). Trimming cost V 5 bases and J 1 base, with 19 bases left between them. Germline V gene lookup returns CDR1 SGHNT and CDR2 YENEEA. This CDR3 is 17 amino acids long. The CDR3 protein is CASSTSLLGAGTDTQYF. DNA for the CDR3: TGTGCCAGCAGCACTAGCCTTCTAGGGGCGGGCACAGATACGCAGTATTTT. Using reference TRBV11-3 and TRBJ2-3 for the parts outside the CDR3, the full variable domain is EAGVVQSPRYKIIEKKQPVAFWCNPISGHNTLYWYLQNLGQGPELLIRYENEEAVDDSQLPKDRFSAERLKGVDSTLKIQPAELGDSAVYLCASSTSLLGAGTDTQYFGPGTRLTVL.

V usage is TRBV27 and J usage is TRBJ1-3; D is possibly TRBD1 (5 bases). The CDR3 has 16 amino acids. Germline CDR1 reads MNHEY; CDR2 reads SMNVEV (reference sequence). V shed 6 bases and J shed 0 bases, with 15 bases lying between them. The CDR3 sequence is CASSPLGPRSGNTIYF. In nucleotides, the CDR3 is TGTGCCAGCAGCCCGCTGGGGCCCCGCTCTGGAAACACCATATATTTT.

This clone was counted a single time. The chain links TRBV5-6 to TRBJ1-3; D not resolved. CDR3 length equals 16 residues. Trimming removed 3 bases at V and 1 base at J, with 14 bases between. Germline loops: CDR1 SGHDT, CDR2 YYEEEE. CDR3 residues: CASSSLRHSSGNTIYF. CDR3 nucleotide sequence: TGTGCCAGCAGCTCGCTCCGACACTCTTCTGGAAACACCATATATTTT.

The chain carries TRBV5-8 and TRBJ2-5; D perhaps matches TRBD1 (6 bases). Germline V gene data show CDR1 as SGHTS and CDR2 as YDEGEE. Trimming removed 9 bases from V and 9 bases from J, with 21 bases in between. The CDR3 sequence is 13 residues long. The CDR3 DNA reads TGTGCCACGTACAGGGCTAGGATGGGCTCCCAGTACTTC. This translates into CATYRARMGSQYF.